Below, 32 T cell receptor beta chains from the same sample are listed, as sequenced in a study of OX40 agonist ivuxolimab in advanced cancers. Assay: immunoSEQ multiplex PCR; the TCRdb copy retains only in-frame clones and omits some. Of roughly 39,000 clones detected, roughly 88% appear once; the ten largest clones hold roughly 12%. Sample: CD4+ or CD8+ T cells sorted from blood, taken in a trial of the OX40 agonist ivuxolimab. Receptors were obtained from an adult with an advanced solid tumor such as melanoma, head and neck, liver or kidney cancer.

CDR3 residues: CASTPSPQTIYF. CDR3 DNA: TGTGCCAGCACCCCGAGCCCCCAGACCATATATTTT. The V and J genes are TRBV7-3 and TRBJ1-3; D gene unclear. Germline-derived CDR1 and CDR2 are SGHTA and FQGTGA. CDR3 length: 12 amino acids. The V end was cut by 7 bases, the J end by 10 bases, with 14 bases between.

CDR3 sequence reads: CASSQDLWEQFF. CDR3 in DNA: TGTGCCAGCAGCCAAGATTTGTGGGAGCAGTTCTTC. V is TRBV4-2 and J is TRBJ2-1; D uncertain. The V gene lost 0 bases and the J gene lost 10 bases, with 7 bases spanning the gap. Per germline, CDR1 LGHNA and CDR2 YNFKEQ. CDR3 size: 12 residues.

The CDR3 is CASARGLATETQYF. The CDR3 DNA is TGTGCCTCAGCCCGGGGACTAGCTACAGAGACCCAGTACTTC. V gene TRBV15 combines with J gene TRBJ2-5, with 9 bases identical to TRBD2. Germline V lookup: CDR1 LNHNV, CDR2 YYDKDF (reference sequence). CDR3 length equals 14 residues. After removal of 11 bases from V and 4 bases from J, the junction contained 11 bases not matched to a gene.

The chain has TRBV28 and TRBJ2-3; the D gene is possibly TRBD1 (8 bases). Trimming pared 7 bases from V and 7 bases from J, leaving 18 bases between. CDR1 is MDHEN, CDR2 SYDVKM, per germline. This CDR3 contains 14 residues. CDR3 DNA: TGTGCCAGCATCAACAGGGGGGGCCTTTATACGCAGTATTTT. The encoded protein is CASINRGGLYTQYF.

This rearrangement joins TRBV27 to TRBJ2-4, with D perhaps matching TRBD1 (6 bases). The V and J ends lost 9 bases and 5 bases respectively, with 11 bases between them. Germline-derived CDR1 and CDR2 are MNHEY and SMNVEV (reference sequence). The length of the CDR3 is 12 residues. Written as DNA, the CDR3 is TGTGCCAGTCAGGACAGAGAAAACATTCAGTACTTC. Its translation: CASQDRENIQYF.

For the CDR3, the DNA is TGTGCCAGCAGCTTTACCCAGGGCGATACGCAGTATTTT. Translation: CASSFTQGDTQYF. The chain employs TRBV5-4 and TRBJ2-3; D might be TRBD1 (5 bases). This CDR3 comprises 13 residues. Germline V gene data show CDR1 as SGHNT and CDR2 as YYREEE (reference sequence). Trimming took off 2 bases at V and 6 bases at J, with 10 bases between the two ends.

The chain recombines TRBV6-1 with TRBJ1-2, with TRBD1 identical over 9 bases. CDR1 is MNHNS, CDR2 SASEGT, per germline. Trimming at V came to 10 bases and at J to 6 bases, leaving 6 bases not matched to a gene. The CDR3 consists of 12 residues. CDR3 amino acids: CATLDRGNGYTF. CDR3 DNA: TGTGCCACCCTGGACAGGGGCAATGGCTACACCTTC.

The rearrangement links TRBV10-3 to TRBJ1-1; no clear D. Trimming pared 5 bases from V and 8 bases from J, leaving 21 bases between. This CDR3 region has 15 residues. CDR1 and CDR2 from the germline V gene are ENHRY and SYGVKD. The CDR3, as DNA: TGTGCCATCAGTCCTGACGGTGGCGGAAGGGCAGAAGCTTTCTTT. Translated, it gives CAISPDGGGRAEAFF.

The V gene is TRBV4-1, the J gene TRBJ1-5; 7 bases align to TRBD1. J was trimmed by 3 bases and V by 3 bases; bases with no gene match: 5. Germline values: CDR1 MGHRA, CDR2 YSYEKL. There are 15 residues in the CDR3. The CDR3 nucleotides are TGCGCCAGCAGCCAGGCGGACAGGCTCAATCAGCCCCAGCATTTT. It is translated as CASSQADRLNQPQHF.

The V gene is TRBV29-1, the J gene TRBJ2-7; TRBD2 is a possible D gene (5 bases). Germline V gene data show CDR1 as SQVTM and CDR2 as ANQGSEA. V was cut by 5 bases and J by 6 bases, with 20 bases left in between. CDR3 size: 14 residues. This chain's CDR3 is CSVISWTREREQYF. CDR3 coding DNA: TGCAGCGTTATCTCCTGGACCCGGGAACGCGAGCAGTACTTC.

The chain combines TRBV6-1 with TRBJ2-5; D may be TRBD1 (6 bases). Per germline, CDR1 MNHNS and CDR2 SASEGT. The CDR3 has 13 residues. The V and J ends lost 7 bases and 11 bases respectively, with 20 bases between them. The CDR3 region has the DNA TGTGCCAGCATTGCGACCCAAGGGGGACGGCAGTACTTC. Protein product: CASIATQGGRQYF.

The chain combines TRBV5-1 with TRBJ2-1; 9 positions agree with TRBD1. V gave up 2 bases and J gave up 4 bases; unmatched junction bases: 4. The V gene's germline CDR1 is SGHRS and CDR2 YFSETQ. The CDR3 runs to 15 residues. The CDR3 bases are TGCGCCAGCAGCTTAGACAGGGGGACATACAATGAGCAGTTCTTC. Translation gives CASSLDRGTYNEQFF.

This chain links TRBV28 with TRBJ2-5; no reliable D call. The CDR3 consists of 13 residues. CDR1 is MDHEN and CDR2 is SYDVKM in the germline V gene. Deletions cut 3 bases from V and 2 bases from J, with 7 bases between. The CDR3 DNA follows: TGTGCCAGCAGTTTCATCGATCAAGAGACCCAGTACTTC. Its translation is CASSFIDQETQYF.

The chain joins TRBV7-9 to TRBJ2-1; 15 nucleotides agree with TRBD2. The CDR3 consists of 17 residues. Germline V gene lookup returns CDR1 SEHNR and CDR2 FQNEAQ (reference sequence). V trimming: 1 base; J trimming: 4 bases; junction bases outside the gene matches: 2. The CDR3 region is CASSLGGTSGRYNEQFF. The CDR3 region has the DNA TGTGCCAGCAGCTTAGGGGGGACTAGCGGGAGGTACAATGAGCAGTTCTTC.

This chain connects TRBV18 to TRBJ1-1; D unclear. Germline V lookup: CDR1 KGHSH, CDR2 LQKENI. V gave up 2 bases and J gave up 7 bases, with 5 bases separating them. The CDR3 runs 11 residues. The CDR3 reads CASSPSGEAFF. The CDR3 nucleotides are TGTGCCAGCTCACCATCGGGTGAAGCTTTCTTT.

The gene calls are TRBV10-1 and TRBJ1-5, with TRBD1 as a possible D gene (5 bases). The germline V and J ends were trimmed by 2 bases and 1 base, with 9 bases remaining between them. This CDR3 has 15 amino acids. The germline V gene encodes CDR1 WNHNN and CDR2 SYGVQD (reference sequence). The CDR3 bases are TGCGCCAGCAGTGAGACAGGAATCAGCAATCAGCCCCAGCATTTT. The encoded protein is CASSETGISNQPQHF.

This clone has a handful of counts. The rearrangement joins TRBV11-3 to TRBJ2-2, with D hard to call. Trimming stripped 5 bases from V and 6 bases from J, with 10 bases between. Germline V lookup: CDR1 SGHNT, CDR2 YENEEA. This CDR3 spans 13 amino acids. CDR3 amino acids: CASSLPPSGELFF. DNA for the CDR3: TGTGCCAGCAGCCTACCCCCTTCCGGGGAGCTGTTTTTT.

The chain links TRBV18 to TRBJ1-6; D is unresolved. Germline lookup yields CDR1 KGHSH and CDR2 LQKENI. The CDR3 consists of 13 residues. V lost 5 bases to trimming and J lost 6 bases, with 8 bases between them. Written as DNA, the CDR3 is TGTGCCAGCTCAGACTCGAGTAATTCACCCCTCCACTTT. Protein: CASSDSSNSPLHF.

The V gene is TRBV11-1, the J gene TRBJ2-7; 7 bases match TRBD1. The CDR3 is 15 residues long. V shed 3 bases and J 4 bases; nucleotides not matched to a gene: 9. Germline V CDR1 and CDR2: SGHAT, FQDESV (reference sequence). CDR3: CASSLNRGGNYEQYF. The DNA of the CDR3 is TGTGCCAGCAGCTTGAATCGAGGGGGCAATTACGAGCAGTACTTC.

This sequence joins TRBV28 and TRBJ2-1, with 8 positions matching TRBD1. There are 16 residues in the CDR3. CDR1 and CDR2 from the germline V gene are MDHEN and SYDVKM. Unmatched junction bases numbered 14, after V lost 7 bases and J lost 6 bases. The CDR3 DNA reads TGTGCCAGCACCGAACGCTCAGGGGGCTCCATCAATGAGCAGTTCTTC. Protein: CASTERSGGSINEQFF.

The rearrangement uses TRBV28 and TRBJ2-2; 10 bases align to TRBD1. Per the germline V gene, CDR1 is MDHEN and CDR2 is SYDVKM. The CDR3 has 16 residues. V was pared by 6 bases and J by 5 bases, with 9 bases of the junction left unmatched. The CDR3 DNA sequence: TGTGCCAGCAGCCCGACAGGGGGCGATGGTACCGGGGAGCTGTTTTTT. Protein: CASSPTGGDGTGELFF.

V and J are TRBV5-1 and TRBJ2-3, with TRBD2 matching 7 bases. After removal of 4 bases from V and 2 bases from J, the junction contained 10 bases not matched to a gene. CDR1 and CDR2 from the germline V gene are SGHRS and YFSETQ. The CDR3 has 16 amino acids. The CDR3 reads CASSPQSGVNTDTQYF. The CDR3 DNA sequence: TGCGCCAGCAGCCCACAGAGCGGGGTTAACACAGATACGCAGTATTTT.

The V gene is TRBV5-6, the J gene TRBJ1-5; D perhaps matches TRBD1 (5 bases). CDR1 is SGHDT and CDR2 is YYEEEE in the germline V gene. V shed 2 bases and J shed 6 bases, with 12 bases lying between them. The CDR3 contains 14 residues. The CDR3 region is CASSFSGSGQPQHF. CDR3 DNA sequence: TGTGCCAGCAGCTTTTCAGGGTCGGGTCAGCCCCAGCATTTT.

This clone was seen just once. This sequence joins TRBV28 and TRBJ2-6; D is unclear. The germline gives CDR1 MDHEN, CDR2 SYDVKM. Between the trimmed V and J ends, which lost 3 bases and 1 base, there was a span of 7 bases. The CDR3 spans 15 residues. The CDR3 here is CASSLVRSGANVLTF. The CDR3 DNA follows: TGTGCCAGCAGTTTGGTGAGGTCTGGGGCCAACGTCCTGACTTTC.

The V call is TRBV7-9, the J call TRBJ2-6; tentatively, D is TRBD1 or TRBD2 (6 bases each). Per germline, CDR1 SEHNR and CDR2 FQNEAQ (reference sequence). The CDR3 totals 14 residues. Trimming left V 11 bases short and J 1 base short, with 12 bases between. The CDR3 nucleotides are TGTGCCGGAAGGGGGGAGTCTGGGGCCAACGTCCTGACTTTC. Protein sequence: CAGRGESGANVLTF.

The chain has TRBV18 and TRBJ2-2; possible D gene TRBD1, 5 bases. The CDR3 totals 20 residues. V lost 2 bases to trimming and J lost 1 base, with 23 bases between them. CDR1 and CDR2 from the germline V gene are KGHSH and LQKENI. Here the CDR3 DNA reads TGTGCCAGCTCACCAACGTCCCCGGCAGGGATACTTTTGAACACCGGGGAGCTGTTTTTT. Its translation is CASSPTSPAGILLNTGELFF.

In nucleotides, the CDR3 is TGTGCCAGCAGCCAAGGGACTCAAGAGACCCAGTACTTC. It translates to CASSQGTQETQYF. The chain couples TRBV4-2 to TRBJ2-5; possibly TRBD2 for D (5 bases). This CDR3 comprises 13 residues. Between the trimmed V and J ends, which lost 1 base and 2 bases, there was a span of 5 bases. Germline loops: CDR1 LGHNA, CDR2 YNFKEQ.

The rearrangement joins TRBV18 to TRBJ2-7; 8 bases align to TRBD1. Germline V CDR1 and CDR2: KGHSH, LQKENI. The CDR3 runs 16 residues. The ends lost 3 bases at V and 0 bases at J; junction bases unmatched: 7. CDR3 amino acids: CASSPAGTGDSYEQYF. The CDR3 DNA sequence: TGTGCCAGCTCACCGGCCGGGACAGGCGACTCCTACGAGCAGTACTTC.

The sample holds a few counts of this clone. The V call is TRBV19, the J call TRBJ1-1; D possibly corresponds to TRBD1 (6 bases). The length of the CDR3 is 14 residues. The V gene lost 3 bases and the J gene lost 3 bases, with 11 bases spanning the gap. Germline values: CDR1 LNHDA, CDR2 SQIVND (reference sequence). CDR3 residues: CASSIRGPYTEAFF. The DNA for the CDR3 is TGTGCCAGTAGTATTCGGGGGCCCTACACTGAAGCTTTCTTT.

The chain has TRBV19 and TRBJ2-5; 10 bases agree with TRBD1. Looked up from germline, CDR1 is LNHDA and CDR2 is SQIVND (reference sequence). Losses at the gene ends were 7 bases for V and 5 bases for J; bases not matched to a gene: 7. The CDR3 is 14 residues long. CDR3 protein: CASNDRGRGETQYF. The CDR3 bases are TGTGCCAGTAACGACAGGGGGCGAGGGGAGACCCAGTACTTC.

V and J are TRBV6-1 and TRBJ2-7; D gene ambiguous. The CDR3 runs to 11 residues. The germline V gene encodes CDR1 MNHNS and CDR2 SASEGT. Trimming removed 1 base from V and 8 bases from J, with 6 bases in between. The CDR3 DNA reads TGTGCCAGCAGTGAAGAGCTGAAGCAGTACTTC. It specifies CASSEELKQYF.

In DNA form, the CDR3 reads TGTGCCAGTACTAGCGGTTCCTACAATGAGCAGTTCTTC. It translates to CASTSGSYNEQFF. The rearrangement joins TRBV19 to TRBJ2-1; 7 bases line up with TRBD2. CDR1 LNHDA and CDR2 SQIVND come from the germline V gene (reference sequence). The length of the CDR3 is 13 residues. V trimming: 7 bases; J trimming: 1 base; junction bases outside the gene matches: 1.